Listed here is a single T cell receptor (beta chain). Sequencing used immunoSEQ multiplex PCR; TCRdb keeps in-frame clones, though not all of them. The repertoire has tens of thousands of clones, approximately 27% of them found once; the top ten carry roughly a sixth. The sample belongs to a study of neoadjuvant anti-PD-1 for oral cavity cancer. Documented time point: after neoadjuvant nivolumab, at surgical resection. Trimming left V 1 base short and J 0 bases short, with 15 bases between. CDR1 and CDR2 (germline): PRHDT, FYEKMQ (reference sequence). The length of the CDR3 is 17 residues. The sequencing used tumor tissue, collected after nivolumab (anti-PD-1) treatment. The chain is built from TRBV13 and TRBJ1-1, with D tentatively TRBD1 (5 bases). The receptor was isolated from a person aged 40 to 85 with oral cavity squamous cell carcinoma. The DNA for the CDR3 is TGTGCCAGCAGCTTAGAACACTGGGGCCGCTTGAACACTGAAGCTTTCTTT. Protein sequence: CASSLEHWGRLNTEAFF.